This T cell receptor beta chain was retrieved from a study of Graves' ophthalmopathy and Graves' hyperthyroidism. Diagnosis was based on clinical symptoms, serum thyroxine, TRAb, thyroid ultrasound and orbital computed tomography. PBMCs were isolated from an approximately 10 ml sample of fresh peripheral blood. V shed 6 bases and J 4 bases; nucleotides not matched to a gene: 5. Looked up from germline, CDR1 is KGHDR and CDR2 is SFDVKD. The CDR3 is 14 residues long. For repertoire sequencing, the TCR beta CDR3 regions were amplified from RNA transcripts. An initial RT-PCR round employing HTBI primers preceded a second-round multiplex PCR. Each CDR3 protein is one row after TCRdb ran MiXCR on the multiplex PCR reads. The repertoire consists of 740,000 or so distinct CDR3 sequences, with 40% occurring once and the leading ten covering 44%.

The V gene is TRBV24-1, the J gene TRBJ1-5; 7 bases map to TRBD1. The receptor's source is an adult man with Graves' ophthalmopathy. Sequenced sample: peripheral blood. Here the CDR3 reads CATSTIQGNQPQHF. CDR3 DNA sequence: TGTGCCACCAGTACCATACAGGGGAATCAGCCCCAGCATTTT.